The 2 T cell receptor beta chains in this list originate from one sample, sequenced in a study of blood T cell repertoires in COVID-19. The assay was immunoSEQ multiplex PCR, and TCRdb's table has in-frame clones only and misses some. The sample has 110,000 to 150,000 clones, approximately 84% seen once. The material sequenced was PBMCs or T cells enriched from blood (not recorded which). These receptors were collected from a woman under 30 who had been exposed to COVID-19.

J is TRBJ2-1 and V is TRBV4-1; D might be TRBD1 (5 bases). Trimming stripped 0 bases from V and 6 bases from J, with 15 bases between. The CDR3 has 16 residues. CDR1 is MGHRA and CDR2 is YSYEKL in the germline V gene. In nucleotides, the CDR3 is TGCGCCAGCAGCCAAGACCGCAGGGCCCGTCGCAATGAGCAGTTCTTC. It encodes CASSQDRRARRNEQFF.

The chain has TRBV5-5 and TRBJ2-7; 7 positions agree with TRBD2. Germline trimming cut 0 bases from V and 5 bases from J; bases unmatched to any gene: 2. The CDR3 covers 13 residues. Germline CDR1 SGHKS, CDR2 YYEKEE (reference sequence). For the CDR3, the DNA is TGTGCCAGCAGCTTGGGGACTAGTAACGAGCAGTACTTC. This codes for CASSLGTSNEQYF.